This TCR beta chain was found in a study of blood T cell repertoires in COVID-19. The assay was immunoSEQ multiplex PCR, and TCRdb's table has in-frame clones only and misses some. The table lists around 170,000 clones, 86% of them singletons. Deletions cut 5 bases from V and 1 base from J, with 12 bases between. This CDR3 region has 14 residues. Looked up from germline, CDR1 is SGHRS and CDR2 is YFSETQ. Participants spanned ages about 18 to 100 years and resided in about 25 US areas. Two negative PCRs, clearance, or symptom resolution had been documented for recovered Cohort 3 donors. The material sequenced was PBMCs or T cells enriched from blood (not recorded which). This receptor was obtained from a woman younger than 45 who had recovered from COVID-19. This chain connects TRBV5-1 to TRBJ1-1; D perhaps matches TRBD1 (5 bases). CDR3 coding DNA: TGCGCCAGCAGGCGCGGGGACGGGAACACTGAAGCTTTCTTT. Its protein product is CASRRGDGNTEAFF.